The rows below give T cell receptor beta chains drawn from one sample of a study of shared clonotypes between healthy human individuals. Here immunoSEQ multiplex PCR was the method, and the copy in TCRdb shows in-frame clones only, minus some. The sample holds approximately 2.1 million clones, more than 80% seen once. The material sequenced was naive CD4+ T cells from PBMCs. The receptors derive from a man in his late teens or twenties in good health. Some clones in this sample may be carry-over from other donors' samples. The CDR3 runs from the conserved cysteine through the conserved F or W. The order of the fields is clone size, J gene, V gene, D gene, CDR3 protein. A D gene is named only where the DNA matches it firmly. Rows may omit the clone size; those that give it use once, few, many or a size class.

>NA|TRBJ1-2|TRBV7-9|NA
CASSPVLMRTNYGYTF
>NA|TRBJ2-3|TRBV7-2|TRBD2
CASSGLAGGSTDTQYF
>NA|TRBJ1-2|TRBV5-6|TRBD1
CASSSPDREDGYTF
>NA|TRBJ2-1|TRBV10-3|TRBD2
CAISSGEGYNEQFF
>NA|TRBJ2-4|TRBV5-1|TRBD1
CASSQPDREYIQYF
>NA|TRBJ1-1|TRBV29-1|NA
CSVAGAGEAFF
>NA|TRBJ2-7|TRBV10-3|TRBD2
CAGGDYVYEQYF
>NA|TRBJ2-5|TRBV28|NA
CASRTPGARETQYF
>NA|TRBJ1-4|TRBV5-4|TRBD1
CASSSYRGESEKLFF
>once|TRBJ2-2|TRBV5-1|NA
CASSPGGTPTGELFF
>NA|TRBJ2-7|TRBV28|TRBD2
CASSSTGTSGKGWNEQYF
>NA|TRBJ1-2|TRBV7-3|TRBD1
CASSLKGRTGTARDGYTF
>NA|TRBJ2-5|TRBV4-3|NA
CASSQDRGYQETQYF
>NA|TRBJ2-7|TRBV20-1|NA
CSARGSGEQYF
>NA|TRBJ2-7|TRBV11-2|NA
CASSLGVEQYF
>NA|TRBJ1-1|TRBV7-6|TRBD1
CASSPQTGGAGEAFF
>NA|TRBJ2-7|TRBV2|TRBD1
CASSVGTAYEQYF
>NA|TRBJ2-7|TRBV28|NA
CASSTGTRNEQYF
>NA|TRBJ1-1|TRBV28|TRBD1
CASLGQGGNTEAFF
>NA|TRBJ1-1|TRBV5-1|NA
CASSSGTVAEAFF
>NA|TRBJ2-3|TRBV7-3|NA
CASSPEGSRTDTQYF
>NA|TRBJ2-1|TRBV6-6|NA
CASSPGSTSNEQFF
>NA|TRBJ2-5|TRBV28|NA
CASTEGLLETQYF
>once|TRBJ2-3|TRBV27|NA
CASSPAPFSADTQYF
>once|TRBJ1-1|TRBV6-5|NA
CASSFLMNTEAFF
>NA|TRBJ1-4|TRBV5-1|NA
CASSQNAGPNEKLFF
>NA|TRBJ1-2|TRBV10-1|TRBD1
CASSDRGWGYGYTF
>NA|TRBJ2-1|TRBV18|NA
CASSPTGVYNEQFF
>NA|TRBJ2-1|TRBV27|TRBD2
CASSLSIQTSGRNEQFF
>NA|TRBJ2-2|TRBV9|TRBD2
CASSVFGGTGELFF
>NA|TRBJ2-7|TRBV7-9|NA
CASSPAPQGSHEQYF
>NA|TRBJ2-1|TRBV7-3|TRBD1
CASSSGTATYNEQFF
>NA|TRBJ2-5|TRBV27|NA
CASSFSGGETQYF
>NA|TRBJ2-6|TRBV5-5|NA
CASTSAGAAEAWGANVLTF
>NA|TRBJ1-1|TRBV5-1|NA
CASSSGLDGGRGTEAFF
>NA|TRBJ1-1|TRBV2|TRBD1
CASSGSGQLNTEAFF
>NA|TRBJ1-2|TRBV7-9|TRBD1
CALTQGADLDNQGEPF
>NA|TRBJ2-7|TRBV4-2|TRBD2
CASSHISGTSGMSYEQYF
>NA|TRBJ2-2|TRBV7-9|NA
CASSTHGELFF
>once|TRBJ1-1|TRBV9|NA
CASSVAPRGYTEAFF
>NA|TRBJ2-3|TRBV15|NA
CATSRVGERTDTQYF
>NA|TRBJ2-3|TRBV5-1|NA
CASSLEEGQSQYF
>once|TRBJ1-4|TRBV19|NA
CASSIGPGSEKLFF
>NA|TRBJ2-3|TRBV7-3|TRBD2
CASSLLAGGSDTQYF
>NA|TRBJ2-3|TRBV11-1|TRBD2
CASSLVAGPTDTQYF
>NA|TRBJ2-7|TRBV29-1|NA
CSVLGRDEQYF
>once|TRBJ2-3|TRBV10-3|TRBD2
CAISDRGLAGITTDTQYF
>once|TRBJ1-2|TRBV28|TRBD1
CASSLLPGQSYGYTF
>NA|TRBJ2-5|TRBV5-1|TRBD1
CASSLAQGAGETQYF
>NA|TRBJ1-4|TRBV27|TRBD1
CASSSRGRANEKLFF
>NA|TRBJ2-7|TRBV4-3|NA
CASSQEEAGRDEQYF
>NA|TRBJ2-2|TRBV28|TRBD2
CASSTAGANTGELFF
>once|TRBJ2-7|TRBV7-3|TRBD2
CASSPDEGLAGFYEQYF